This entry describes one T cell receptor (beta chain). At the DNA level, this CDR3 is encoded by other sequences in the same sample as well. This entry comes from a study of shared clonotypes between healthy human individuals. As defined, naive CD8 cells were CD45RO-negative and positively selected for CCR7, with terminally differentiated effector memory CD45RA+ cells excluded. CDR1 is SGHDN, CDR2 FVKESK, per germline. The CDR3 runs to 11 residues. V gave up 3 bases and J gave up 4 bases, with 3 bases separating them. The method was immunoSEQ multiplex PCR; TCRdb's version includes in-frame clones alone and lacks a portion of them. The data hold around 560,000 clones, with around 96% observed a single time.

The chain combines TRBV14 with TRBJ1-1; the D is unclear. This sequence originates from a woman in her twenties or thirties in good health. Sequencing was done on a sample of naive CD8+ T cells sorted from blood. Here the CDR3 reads CASSHGTEAFF. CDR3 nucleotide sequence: TGTGCCAGCAGCCATGGCACTGAAGCTTTCTTT.